This T cell receptor beta chain was found in a study of OX40 agonist ivuxolimab in advanced cancers. Study as a whole: Patients' therapy was ivuxolimab, an antibody that acts as an agonist of OX40 (CD134). The dose-escalation cohort had hepatocellular carcinoma, melanoma, renal cell or head and neck cancer. Study-level points and caveats: Among the least clonally expanded were partial responders at 0.1-3.0 mg/kg. CD8+ T cells averaged more expanded clones than CD4+.

Assay used: immunoSEQ multiplex PCR; TCRdb lists only in-frame clones, some missing. The data show around 94,000 clones, more than 90% seen once. In regard to this clone: Its target is not known.

With V trimmed by 5 bases and J by 2 bases, 5 bases remained unmatched. Germline-derived CDR1 and CDR2 are SGHVS and FQNEAQ. The CDR3 is 14 amino acids. This material consisted of CD4+ or CD8+ T cells sorted from blood, taken in a trial of the OX40 agonist ivuxolimab. This chain links TRBV7-8 with TRBJ1-1; 7 bases fit TRBD1. The sequence derives from an adult with an advanced solid tumor such as melanoma, head and neck, liver or kidney cancer. The CDR3 here is CASSRRGDNTEAFF. DNA of the CDR3: TGTGCCAGCAGCCGCAGGGGGGACAACACTGAAGCTTTCTTT.